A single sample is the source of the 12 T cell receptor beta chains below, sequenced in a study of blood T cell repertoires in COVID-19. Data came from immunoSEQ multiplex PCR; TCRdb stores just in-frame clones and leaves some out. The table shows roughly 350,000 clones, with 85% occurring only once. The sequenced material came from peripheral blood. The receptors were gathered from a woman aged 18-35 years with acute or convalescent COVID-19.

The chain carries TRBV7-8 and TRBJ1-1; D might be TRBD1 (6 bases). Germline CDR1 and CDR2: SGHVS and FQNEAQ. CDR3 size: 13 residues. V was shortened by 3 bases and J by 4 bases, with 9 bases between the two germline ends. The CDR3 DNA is TGTGCCAGCAGCTTCCCCAGGGGCACTGAAGCTTTCTTT. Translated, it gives CASSFPRGTEAFF.

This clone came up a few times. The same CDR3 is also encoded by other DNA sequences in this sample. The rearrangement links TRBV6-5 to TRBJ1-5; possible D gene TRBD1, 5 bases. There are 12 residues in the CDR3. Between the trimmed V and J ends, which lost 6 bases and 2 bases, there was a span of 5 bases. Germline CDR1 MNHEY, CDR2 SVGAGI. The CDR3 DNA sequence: TGTGCCAGCAGACAGGGCAATCAGCCCCAGCATTTT. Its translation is CASRQGNQPQHF.

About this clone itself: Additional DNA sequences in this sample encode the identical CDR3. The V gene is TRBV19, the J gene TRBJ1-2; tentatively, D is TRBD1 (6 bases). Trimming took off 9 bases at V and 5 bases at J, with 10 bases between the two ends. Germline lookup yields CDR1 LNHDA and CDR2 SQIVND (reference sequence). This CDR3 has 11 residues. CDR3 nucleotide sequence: TGTGCCAGCAGGACAGCATATGGCTACACCTTC. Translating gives CASRTAYGYTF.

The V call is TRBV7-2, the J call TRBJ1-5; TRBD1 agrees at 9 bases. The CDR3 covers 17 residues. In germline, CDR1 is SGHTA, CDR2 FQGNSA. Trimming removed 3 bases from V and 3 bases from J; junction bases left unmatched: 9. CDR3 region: CASSFPPGQGPNQPQHF. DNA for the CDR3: TGTGCCAGCAGCTTCCCCCCGGGACAGGGTCCCAATCAGCCCCAGCATTTT. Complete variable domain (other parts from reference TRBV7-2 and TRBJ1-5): GAGVSQSPSNKVTEKGKDVELRCDPISGHTALYWYRQSLGQGLEFLIYFQGNSAPDKSGLPSDRFSAERTGGSVSTLTIQRTQQEDSAVYLCASSFPPGQGPNQPQHFGDGTRLSIL.

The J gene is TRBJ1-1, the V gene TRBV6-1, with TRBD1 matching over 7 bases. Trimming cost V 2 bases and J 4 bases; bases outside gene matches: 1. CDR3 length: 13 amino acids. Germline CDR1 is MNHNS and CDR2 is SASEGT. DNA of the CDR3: TGTGCCAGCAGTGAACAGGGGGTCACTGAAGCTTTCTTT. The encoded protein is CASSEQGVTEAFF.

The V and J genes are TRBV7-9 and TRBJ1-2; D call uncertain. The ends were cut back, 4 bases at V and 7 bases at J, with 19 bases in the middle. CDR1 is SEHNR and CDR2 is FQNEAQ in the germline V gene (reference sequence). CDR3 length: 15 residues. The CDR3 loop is CASSSWTVSEGGYTF. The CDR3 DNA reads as TGTGCCAGCAGCTCCTGGACCGTATCGGAGGGTGGCTACACCTTC.

This chain's CDR3 is CASSSTGDYGYTF. DNA for the CDR3: TGCGCCAGCAGCTCGACAGGGGACTATGGCTACACCTTC. The chain is built from TRBV5-1 and TRBJ1-2; 8 positions match TRBD1. Germline V gene sequence: CDR1 SGHRS, CDR2 YFSETQ. V lost 3 bases and J lost 3; bases outside the gene matches: 1. This CDR3 is built from 13 residues.

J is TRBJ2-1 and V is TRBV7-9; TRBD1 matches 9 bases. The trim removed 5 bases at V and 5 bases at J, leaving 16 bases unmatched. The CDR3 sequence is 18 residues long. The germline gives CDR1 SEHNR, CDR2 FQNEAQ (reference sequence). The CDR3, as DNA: TGTGCCAGCAGCCCATACCAAACCCGGACAGGGGCCAACAATGAGCAGTTCTTC. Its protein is CASSPYQTRTGANNEQFF.

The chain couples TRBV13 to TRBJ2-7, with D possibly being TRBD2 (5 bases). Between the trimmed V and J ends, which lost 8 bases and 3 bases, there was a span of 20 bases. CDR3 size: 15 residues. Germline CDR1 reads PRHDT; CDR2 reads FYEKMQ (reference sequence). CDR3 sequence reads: CASSDSSQLGYEQYF. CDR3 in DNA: TGTGCCAGCTCGGACTCTTCCCAACTAGGCTACGAGCAGTACTTC.

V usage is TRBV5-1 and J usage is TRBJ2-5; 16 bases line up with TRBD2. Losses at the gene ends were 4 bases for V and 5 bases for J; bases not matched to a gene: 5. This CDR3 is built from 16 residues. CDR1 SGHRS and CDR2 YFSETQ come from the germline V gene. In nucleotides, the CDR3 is TGCGCCAGCAGCAGGGGGACTAGCGGGAGGGAGGAGACCCAGTACTTC. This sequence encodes CASSRGTSGREETQYF.

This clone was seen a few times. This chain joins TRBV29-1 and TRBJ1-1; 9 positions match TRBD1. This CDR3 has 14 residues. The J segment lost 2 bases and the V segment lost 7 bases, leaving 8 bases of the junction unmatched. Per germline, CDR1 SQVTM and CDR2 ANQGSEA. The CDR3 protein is CSAPPGQGNTEAFF. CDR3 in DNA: TGCAGCGCCCCCCCGGGACAGGGCAACACTGAAGCTTTCTTT.

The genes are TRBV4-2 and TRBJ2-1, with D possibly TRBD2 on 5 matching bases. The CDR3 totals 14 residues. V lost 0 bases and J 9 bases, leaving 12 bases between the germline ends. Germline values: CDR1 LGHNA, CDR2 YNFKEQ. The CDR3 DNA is TGTGCCAGCAGCCAAGATATGGAAAGCGGTGAGCAGTTCTTC. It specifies CASSQDMESGEQFF.